The present T cell receptor (beta chain) was sequenced within a study of T-cell reconstitution after alpha-beta-depleted transplantation in children. The CDR3 consists of 14 residues. Trimming took 1 base from V and 4 from J, leaving 11 bases between them. The germline V gene encodes CDR1 DFQATT and CDR2 SNEGSKA (reference sequence). Preparation of the TCRbeta library was carried out with unique molecular identifiers. One entry per CDR3 protein results from TCRdb running MiXCR on the PCR reads. This table has about 400,000 distinct CDR3 sequences, around 21% appearing once. Ten or more counts support this clonotype.

The clonotype was recovered from a human donor who donated a stem cell graft to a child with acute myeloid leukemia. This sample comprised PBMCs from the stem cell graft donor, obtained from the stem cell graft. V usage is TRBV20-1 and J usage is TRBJ2-1; D might be TRBD2 (5 bases). The CDR3 region has the DNA TGCAGTGCTAGAGGGGAGCTGGGGTACAATGAGCAGTTCTTC. Its protein product is CSARGELGYNEQFF.